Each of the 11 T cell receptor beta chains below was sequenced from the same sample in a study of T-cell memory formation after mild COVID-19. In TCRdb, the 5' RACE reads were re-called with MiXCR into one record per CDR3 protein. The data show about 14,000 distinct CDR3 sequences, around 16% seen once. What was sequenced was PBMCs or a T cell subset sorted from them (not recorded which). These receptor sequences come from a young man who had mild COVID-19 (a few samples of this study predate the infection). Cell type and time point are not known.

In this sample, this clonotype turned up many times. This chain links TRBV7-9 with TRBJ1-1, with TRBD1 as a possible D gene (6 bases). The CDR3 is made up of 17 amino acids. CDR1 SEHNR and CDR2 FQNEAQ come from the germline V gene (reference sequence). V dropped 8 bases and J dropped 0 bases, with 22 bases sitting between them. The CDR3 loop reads CASPSLDRVLVNTEAFF. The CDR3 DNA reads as TGTGCCAGCCCTTCCCTGGACAGAGTACTAGTGAACACTGAAGCTTTCTTT.

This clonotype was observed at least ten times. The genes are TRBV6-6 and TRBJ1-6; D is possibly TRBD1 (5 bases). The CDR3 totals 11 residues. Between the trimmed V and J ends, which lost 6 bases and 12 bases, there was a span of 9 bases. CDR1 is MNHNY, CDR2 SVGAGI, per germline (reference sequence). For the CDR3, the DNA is TGTGCCAGCAGCAGGCAGGGACCCCTCCACTTT. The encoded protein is CASSRQGPLHF.

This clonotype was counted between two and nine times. The CDR3, as DNA: TGCGCCAGCAGCCAAGATCGGGCAATGACTAATGAAAAACTGTTTTTT. Its translation is CASSQDRAMTNEKLFF. The chain carries TRBV4-1 and TRBJ1-4; D is uncertain. The germline V and J ends were trimmed by 0 bases and 2 bases, with 10 bases remaining between them. The germline V gene has CDR1 MGHRA and CDR2 YSYEKL. The CDR3 is 16 amino acids.

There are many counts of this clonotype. CDR3 bases: TGCAGCTGTCCGAGCGGGGGCGAATCAATCCACACAGATACGCAGTATTTT. It codes for CSCPSGGESIHTDTQYF. The V and J genes are TRBV20-1 and TRBJ2-3, with TRBD2 matching 8 bases. CDR3 length equals 17 residues. The germline gives CDR1 DFQATT, CDR2 SNEGSKA (reference sequence).

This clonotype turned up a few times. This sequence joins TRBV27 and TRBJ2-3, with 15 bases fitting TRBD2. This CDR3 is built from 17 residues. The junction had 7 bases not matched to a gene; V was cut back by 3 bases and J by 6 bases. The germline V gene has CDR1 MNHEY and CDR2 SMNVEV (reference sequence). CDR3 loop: CASSFLGLAGGPDTQYF. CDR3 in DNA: TGTGCCAGCAGTTTCCTCGGACTAGCGGGGGGGCCCGATACGCAGTATTTT.

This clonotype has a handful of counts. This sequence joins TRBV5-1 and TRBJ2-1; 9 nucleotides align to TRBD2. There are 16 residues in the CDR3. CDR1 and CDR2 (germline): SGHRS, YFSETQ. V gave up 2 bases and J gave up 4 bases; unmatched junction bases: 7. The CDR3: CASSLLPSGAYNEQFF. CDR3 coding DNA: TGCGCCAGCAGCTTATTGCCTAGCGGGGCTTACAATGAGCAGTTCTTC.

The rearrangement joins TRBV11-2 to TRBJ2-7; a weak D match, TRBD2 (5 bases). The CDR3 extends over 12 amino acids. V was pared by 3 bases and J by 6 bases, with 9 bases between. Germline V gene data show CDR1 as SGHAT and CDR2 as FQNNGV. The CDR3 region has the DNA TGTGCCAGCAGCTTGCTAGCCCTCGAGCAGTACGTC. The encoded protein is CASSLLALEQYV.

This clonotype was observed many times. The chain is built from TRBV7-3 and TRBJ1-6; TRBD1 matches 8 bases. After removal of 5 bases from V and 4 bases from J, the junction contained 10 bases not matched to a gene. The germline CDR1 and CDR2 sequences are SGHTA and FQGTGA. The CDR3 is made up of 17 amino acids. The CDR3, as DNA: TGTGCCAGCAGCAATCGACAGGGGATTCGTTATAATTCACCCCTCCACTTT. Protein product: CASSNRQGIRYNSPLHF.

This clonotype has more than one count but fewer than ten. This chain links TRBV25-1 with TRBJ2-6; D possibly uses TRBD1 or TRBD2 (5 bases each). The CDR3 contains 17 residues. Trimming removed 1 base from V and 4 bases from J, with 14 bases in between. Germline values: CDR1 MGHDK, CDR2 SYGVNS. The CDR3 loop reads CASSELLAGRGANVLTF. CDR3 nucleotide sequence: TGTGCCAGCAGTGAATTATTGGCAGGGAGAGGGGCCAACGTCCTGACTTTC.

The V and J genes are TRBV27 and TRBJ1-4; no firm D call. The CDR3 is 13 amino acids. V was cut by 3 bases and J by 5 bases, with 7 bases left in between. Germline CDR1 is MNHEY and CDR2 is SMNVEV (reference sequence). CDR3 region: CASSLVRNEKLFF. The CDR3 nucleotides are TGTGCCAGCAGTTTGGTCCGAAATGAAAAACTGTTTTTT.

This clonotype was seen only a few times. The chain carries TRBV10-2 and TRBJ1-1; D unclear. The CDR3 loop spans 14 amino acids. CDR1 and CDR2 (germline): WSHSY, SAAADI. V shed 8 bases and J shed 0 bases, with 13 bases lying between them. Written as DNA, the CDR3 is TGCGCCAGCTCTTCGGAGACCTTGAACACTGAAGCTTTCTTT. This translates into CASSSETLNTEAFF.